This is a list of T cell receptor beta chains from one sample in a study of cytomegalovirus exposure and HLA in healthy donors. Here immunoSEQ multiplex PCR was the method, and the copy in TCRdb shows in-frame clones only, minus some. The sample yields about 160,000 clones, approximately 80% seen once. Input material: PBMCs. The source is a man aged 18 to 29 in good health and CMV-seropositive. CDR3s leave out the opening cysteine and the closing phenylalanine or tryptophan.

j_gene: TRBJ2-7; v_gene: TRBV28; CDR3aa: ASSFRVSYEQY
j_gene: TRBJ2-3; v_gene: TRBV6-4; CDR3aa: ASHPGKRDSTDTQY
j_gene: TRBJ1-1; v_gene: TRBV5-1; CDR3aa: ASSLASGGGITTEAF
j_gene: TRBJ2-4; v_gene: TRBV7-8; CDR3aa: ASSLYGQIGNIQY
j_gene: TRBJ1-2; v_gene: TRBV7-2; CDR3aa: ASSNDRGPYGYT
j_gene: TRBJ2-5; v_gene: TRBV18; CDR3aa: ASSPPGVEQY
j_gene: TRBJ2-1; v_gene: TRBV5-1; CDR3aa: ASSLAGGQGSYNEQF
j_gene: TRBJ2-1; v_gene: TRBV14; CDR3aa: ASSLLVGGYNEQF
j_gene: TRBJ1-4; v_gene: TRBV28; CDR3aa: ASSLSFRGGEKLF
j_gene: TRBJ1-2; v_gene: TRBV5-5; CDR3aa: ASSRTGGNNYGYT
j_gene: TRBJ2-6; v_gene: TRBV7-9; CDR3aa: ASSLIERGFNSGANVLT
j_gene: TRBJ2-7; v_gene: TRBV7-2; CDR3aa: ASSQTGTVSYEQY
j_gene: TRBJ2-1; v_gene: TRBV15; CDR3aa: ATSRDIDEQF
j_gene: TRBJ1-6; v_gene: TRBV4-3; CDR3aa: ASSIGTGANSPLH
j_gene: TRBJ1-2; v_gene: TRBV29-1; CDR3aa: SVDVVGRDDGYT
j_gene: TRBJ2-1; v_gene: TRBV27; CDR3aa: ASSPRQGGSL
j_gene: TRBJ2-5; v_gene: TRBV19; CDR3aa: ASSIDRETQY
j_gene: TRBJ1-1; v_gene: TRBV11-2; CDR3aa: ASSLGADGTEAF
j_gene: TRBJ2-7; v_gene: TRBV7-6; CDR3aa: ASSSTGSYEQY
j_gene: TRBJ1-1; v_gene: TRBV10-2; CDR3aa: ASSDPRGTVNTEAF
j_gene: TRBJ2-3; v_gene: TRBV19; CDR3aa: ASSSTTSLSTDTQY
j_gene: TRBJ2-7; v_gene: TRBV19; CDR3aa: ASSIDPRTGLDEQY
j_gene: TRBJ1-1; v_gene: TRBV5-6; CDR3aa: ASSGAGHLLNTEAF
j_gene: TRBJ1-2; v_gene: TRBV7-8; CDR3aa: ASSLSPGHAYGYT
j_gene: TRBJ1-1; v_gene: TRBV27; CDR3aa: ASSLSWSGTEAF
j_gene: TRBJ1-2; v_gene: TRBV19; CDR3aa: ASSPPLRHSNYGYT
j_gene: TRBJ2-1; v_gene: TRBV7-6; CDR3aa: ASSLTSSGGVRSYNEQF
j_gene: TRBJ1-2; v_gene: TRBV6-1; CDR3aa: ASSETDYVAYGYT
j_gene: TRBJ2-5; v_gene: TRBV5-1; CDR3aa: ASSALLVGGQETQY
j_gene: TRBJ1-3; v_gene: TRBV7-9; CDR3aa: AATLRENTIY
j_gene: TRBJ1-1; v_gene: TRBV11-2; CDR3aa: ASSLNIQGNTEAF
j_gene: TRBJ2-7; v_gene: TRBV4-3; CDR3aa: ASSQDRGISREQY
j_gene: TRBJ1-2; v_gene: TRBV6-4; CDR3aa: ASIPRDNAKPQPGYT
j_gene: TRBJ2-1; v_gene: TRBV11-2; CDR3aa: ASSSGQGAYNEQF
j_gene: TRBJ2-3; v_gene: TRBV5-1; CDR3aa: ASSLAFQGFRDTQY
j_gene: TRBJ2-1; v_gene: TRBV5-1; CDR3aa: ATREEGSSYNEQF
j_gene: TRBJ1-5; v_gene: TRBV5-1; CDR3aa: ASSLSGGGQPQH
j_gene: TRBJ1-4; v_gene: TRBV4-3; CDR3aa: ASSQAPRTATNEKLF
j_gene: TRBJ1-1; v_gene: TRBV6-6; CDR3aa: ASSYAGINTEAF
j_gene: TRBJ1-1; v_gene: TRBV6-5; CDR3aa: ASRLQGPDTEAF
j_gene: TRBJ2-7; v_gene: TRBV7-9; CDR3aa: ASSPTVYEQY
j_gene: TRBJ2-2; v_gene: TRBV7-2; CDR3aa: ASSLDGGANTGELF
j_gene: TRBJ2-3; v_gene: TRBV6-1; CDR3aa: ASSELGTGPGDTQY
j_gene: TRBJ2-1; v_gene: TRBV10-1; CDR3aa: ASSAGGALEQF
j_gene: TRBJ2-7; v_gene: TRBV6-4; CDR3aa: ANLIDRGNPYEQY
j_gene: TRBJ1-5; v_gene: TRBV6-5; CDR3aa: ASSQRQGAQPQH
j_gene: TRBJ1-5; v_gene: TRBV7-6; CDR3aa: ASSLLAQGINQPQH
j_gene: TRBJ1-5; v_gene: TRBV5-1; CDR3aa: ASSPGGSNQPQH
j_gene: TRBJ1-2; v_gene: TRBV7-2; CDR3aa: ASRPDRGRVGGYT
j_gene: TRBJ1-1; v_gene: TRBV2; CDR3aa: ASTGTEAF
j_gene: TRBJ1-2; v_gene: TRBV7-7; CDR3aa: ASSLGQIPNYGYT
j_gene: TRBJ1-1; v_gene: TRBV10-1; CDR3aa: ASSDPDRAREAF
j_gene: TRBJ2-1; v_gene: TRBV6-6; CDR3aa: ASETSGRKSYNEQF